This T cell receptor (beta chain) stems from a study of blood T cell repertoires in COVID-19. Overall study: The origin of the acute and convalescent COVID-19 samples was the United States, Italy and Spain.

V shed 0 bases and J shed 4 bases, with 9 bases lying between them. CDR1 is GTSNPN and CDR2 is SVGIG in the germline V gene (reference sequence). The CDR3 loop spans 14 amino acids. Source study methods: Amplification from reference gene primers served as the basis for estimated nucleated cell counts. The assay was immunoSEQ multiplex PCR, and TCRdb's table has in-frame clones only and misses some. V and J calls and clone size are copied from that table; D and trimming were computed from the DNA. The sample carries 80,000 or so clones, 85% recorded once. One Seattle source followed patients from active infection through their disease course.

The sequencing input was peripheral blood. The V and J genes are TRBV30 and TRBJ2-2; the D is unclear. The TCR originated in a man between 60 and 75 years old with COVID-19, enrolled during active disease. CDR3 loop: CAWSVHAVTGELFF. The CDR3 region has the DNA TGTGCCTGGAGTGTCCACGCGGTCACCGGGGAGCTGTTTTTT.